This T cell receptor beta chain was identified in a study of CD4 T cells in relation to SARS-CoV-2 and coronaviruses. Whole-study results and caveats: According to naive versus memory sequencing, detected responses are memory recall, not newly primed.

Comments on this clone: The target antigen is unknown.

The germline CDR1 and CDR2 sequences are LGHDT and YNNKEL (reference sequence). The J segment lost 3 bases and the V segment lost 1 base, leaving 6 bases of the junction unmatched. The CDR3 is made up of 17 amino acids. CEF-cultured naive and memory CD4+ T cell DNA got survey-level sequencing. Data came from immunoSEQ multiplex PCR; TCRdb stores just in-frame clones and leaves some out. The sample has over 35,000 clones; roughly 80% are singletons. Sequenced: memory CD4+ T cells from PBMCs, cultured in vitro. The V gene is TRBV3-1 (or the pseudogene TRBV3-2), the J gene TRBJ2-4; 10 nucleotides align to TRBD2. The origin of this receptor is an adult with COVID-19. CDR3 in amino acids: CASSQAGLAGVKNIQYF. The CDR3 coding sequence is TGTGCCAGCAGCCAAGCGGGGCTAGCGGGAGTCAAAAACATTCAGTACTTC.